This is a list of T cell receptor beta chains from one sample in a study of shared clonotypes between healthy human individuals. The assay was immunoSEQ multiplex PCR, and TCRdb's table has in-frame clones only and misses some. The sample contains about 490,000 clones, 65% to 80% of which appear only once. Sequencing was performed on PBMCs. These receptors all come from a woman in her forties in good health. Some clones in this sample may be carry-over from other donors' samples. The CDR3 runs from the conserved cysteine through the conserved F or W. The D gene is left open where the match is weak. Clone size is not always given. Where it is, it says once, few, many or a class for expanded clones.

TRBV11-2	15	TRBJ2-1	TRBD2	NA	TGTGCCAGCAGCGTCACTAGCGGCGTCTACAATGAGCAGTTCTTC	CASSVTSGVYNEQFF
TRBV7-9	14	TRBJ2-1	NA	NA	TGTGCCAGCAGCGAACAGTCCTTTTACAATGAGCAGTTCTTC	CASSEQSFYNEQFF
TRBV11-2	16	TRBJ1-2	TRBD1	NA	TGTGCCAGCAGCCCCTCCGGGACAGGGAAGCGCTATGGCTACACCTTC	CASSPSGTGKRYGYTF
TRBV29-1	16	TRBJ2-2	TRBD2	NA	TGCAGCGTTGTCTTGAGGGAGGGCCTGAACACCGGGGAGCTGTTTTTT	CSVVLREGLNTGELFF
TRBV27	14	TRBJ1-1	TRBD1	few	TGTGCCAGCAGTAGGACAGGGAGGGACACTGAAGCTTTCTTT	CASSRTGRDTEAFF
TRBV5-1	14	TRBJ1-5	NA	NA	TGCGCCAGCAGCTTGGTTCCGGGCGGGCAGCCCCAGCATTTT	CASSLVPGGQPQHF
TRBV4-2	18	TRBJ1-4	NA	NA	TGTGCCAGCAGCCAAGAGTGGGGCGGGGGGGCAACTAATGAAAAACTGTTTTTT	CASSQEWGGGATNEKLFF
TRBV15	16	TRBJ1-1	TRBD1	NA	TGTGCCACCAGCAGTGGGGACAGGGGGCTACGGACTGAAGCTTTCTTT	CATSSGDRGLRTEAFF
TRBV4-3	16	TRBJ2-7	TRBD2	once	TGCGCCAGCAGCCAACTTACTAGCGCGAGCTCCTACGAGCAGTACTTC	CASSQLTSASSYEQYF
TRBV2	14	TRBJ1-1	NA	NA	TGTGCCAGCAGTGAGATCAGGGGTGGAACTGAAGCTTTCTTT	CASSEIRGGTEAFF
TRBV6-6	14	TRBJ2-7	NA	once	TGTGCCAGCGACCCCCGGGATTCGGGGGACGAGCAGTACTTC	CASDPRDSGDEQYF
TRBV29-1	12	TRBJ2-5	NA	NA	TGCAGCGTTGAAGATGGGCAAGAGACCCAGTACTTC	CSVEDGQETQYF
TRBV7-8	16	TRBJ2-2	TRBD2	NA	TGTGCCAGCAGCTTTGGACTAGCGGCTAACACCGGGGAGCTGTTTTTT	CASSFGLAANTGELFF
TRBV5-1	14	TRBJ2-3	NA	few	TGCGCCAGCAGCTCGGGACCCAGCACAGATACGCAGTATTTT	CASSSGPSTDTQYF
TRBV7-8	12	TRBJ2-7	TRBD1	few	TGTGCCACCCGGACAGGGGTTGCCGAGCAGTACTTC	CATRTGVAEQYF
TRBV7-2	14	TRBJ2-1	NA	many	TGTGCCAGCAGCTTAGTCGCAGTTTCCCACGAGCAGTTCTTC	CASSLVAVSHEQFF
TRBV4-2	16	TRBJ2-7	NA	once	TGTGCCAGCAGCCTCCGGGGAGGCGGGGAAGGATACGAGCAGTACTTC	CASSLRGGGEGYEQYF
TRBV7-8	14	TRBJ1-1	NA	few	TGTGCCAGCAGCTTTACAGGACCGAACACTGAAGCTTTCTTT	CASSFTGPNTEAFF
TRBV19	15	TRBJ2-7	TRBD1	once	TGTGCCAGTACCCCTGGGCGGACAGGGGGAGACGAGCAGTACTTC	CASTPGRTGGDEQYF
TRBV11-3	18	TRBJ1-2	NA	NA	TGTGCCAGCAGCTCCCCGGGCGGGGCAGGTAGGGGAAACTATGGCTACACCTTC	CASSSPGGAGRGNYGYTF
TRBV19	16	TRBJ1-5	TRBD1	NA	TGTGCCAGTAGTGTAAGGACAGGGGGCGGGGGTCAGCCCCAGCATTTT	CASSVRTGGGGQPQHF
TRBV28	15	TRBJ2-7	TRBD2	NA	TGTGCCAGCAGCAGCCCGGGACTAGCGACCGACGAGCAGTACTTC	CASSSPGLATDEQYF
TRBV7-9	15	TRBJ2-7	NA	NA	TGTGCCAGCAGCCGAGCGGGCACCCGGCGGTACGAGCAGTACTTC	CASSRAGTRRYEQYF
TRBV5-4	14	TRBJ1-1	NA	NA	TGTGCCAGCAGCTTGAAGGGTATGAACACTGAAGCTTTCTTT	CASSLKGMNTEAFF
TRBV2	14	TRBJ1-1	NA	once	TGTGCCAGCAGCCCCAGGGATGTGAACACTGAAGCTTTCTTT	CASSPRDVNTEAFF
TRBV28	14	TRBJ2-7	NA	NA	TGTGCCAGCAGTTTAATGCTCAACTACTACGAGCAGTACTTC	CASSLMLNYYEQYF
TRBV27	14	TRBJ2-7	TRBD1	NA	TGTGCCAGCAGTTTTCGGACAGGACACTACGAGCAGTACTTC	CASSFRTGHYEQYF
TRBV6-1	15	TRBJ2-5	NA	NA	TGTGTTAGCAAACTGCTCCAGGGGCCACAAGAGACCCAGTACTTC	CVSKLLQGPQETQYF